This T cell receptor beta chain was identified in a study of T cells in Graves' hyperthyroidism and ophthalmopathy. Broader study findings: Ophthalmopathy, which appeared later, was predicted by the model a median roughly 6.5 months before onset.

RNA transcripts were the template for amplifying TCR beta CDR3 regions. Primed by the HTBI set, a first-round RT-PCR was run on the TCR CDR3. From the multiplex PCR reads, TCRdb called clonotypes with MiXCR, one entry per CDR3 protein. The data hold 450,000 to 600,000 distinct CDR3 sequences, with less than 20% observed a single time. The germline V gene encodes CDR1 SGHTA and CDR2 FQGNSA. The junction had 6 bases not matched to a gene; V was cut back by 4 bases and J by 2 bases. The CDR3 length is 15 residues. The authors obtained PBMCs from 9 to 10 ml of fresh peripheral blood. Comments on this clonotype: What it binds is not known.

The chain links TRBV7-2 to TRBJ2-3; 7 positions match TRBD2. The TCR was taken from a man aged 40-49 years with Graves' ophthalmopathy. The sequenced sample consisted of blood. This chain's CDR3 is CASSSRLASTDTQYF. CDR3 coding DNA: TGTGCCAGCAGCTCACGACTAGCTTCCACAGATACGCAGTATTTT.